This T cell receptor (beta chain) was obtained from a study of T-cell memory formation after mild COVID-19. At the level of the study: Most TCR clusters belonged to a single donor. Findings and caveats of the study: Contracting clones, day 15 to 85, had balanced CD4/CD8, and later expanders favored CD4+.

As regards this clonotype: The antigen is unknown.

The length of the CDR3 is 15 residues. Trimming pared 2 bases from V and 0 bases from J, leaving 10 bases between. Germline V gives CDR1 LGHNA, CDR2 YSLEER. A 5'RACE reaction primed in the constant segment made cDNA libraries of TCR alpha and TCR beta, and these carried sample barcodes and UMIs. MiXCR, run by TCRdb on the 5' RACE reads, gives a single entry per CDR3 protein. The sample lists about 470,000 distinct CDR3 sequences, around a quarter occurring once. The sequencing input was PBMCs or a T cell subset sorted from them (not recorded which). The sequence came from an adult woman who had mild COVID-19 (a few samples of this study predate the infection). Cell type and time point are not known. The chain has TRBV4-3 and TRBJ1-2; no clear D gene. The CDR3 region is CASSQQVLANYGYTF. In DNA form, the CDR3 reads TGCGCCAGCAGCCAACAGGTCCTAGCTAACTATGGCTACACCTTC.